The T cell receptor beta chain under discussion was sequenced for a study of PD-L1 blockade in urothelial cancer. Study information: The analyses of blood took place 3 weeks (second dose) and 6 weeks after treatment start. Across blood samples, T cells had a median count of approximately 140,000.

Each PCR received spiked synthetic TCR analog templates. Sequencing used immunoSEQ multiplex PCR; TCRdb keeps in-frame clones, though not all of them. Found here are about 26,000 clones, 80% to 90% of them singletons; the top ten hold 30% to 40%. CDR3 length equals 14 residues. With V trimmed by 3 bases and J by 9 bases, 8 bases remained unmatched. Germline V gene sequence: CDR1 SGHRS, CDR2 YFSETQ. The sequences come from PBMCs, collected around atezolizumab (anti-PD-L1) treatment. The TCR comes from a man aged 55 to 70 with urothelial cancer. The J gene is TRBJ2-1, the V gene TRBV5-1, with 8 bases aligning to TRBD2. The CDR3 nucleotides read TGCGCCAGCAGCTCCCGCGGGGGGCCTATTGAGCAGTTCTTC. Protein sequence: CASSSRGGPIEQFF.